This TCR beta chain is from a study of blood T cell repertoires in COVID-19. Study-level information: From T cells, B-cell-depleted T cells, or PBMCs came the material, which was cDNA or gDNA.

CDR1 is MNHEY and CDR2 is SMNVEV in the germline V gene (reference sequence). CDR3 length: 14 amino acids. The ends lost 2 bases at V and 8 bases at J; junction bases unmatched: 5. The method was immunoSEQ multiplex PCR; TCRdb's version includes in-frame clones alone and lacks a portion of them. The profile shows approximately 260,000 clones, roughly 88% of them singletons. The sequence came from a woman in her thirties or forties with acute COVID-19. The sequencing input was PBMCs or T cells enriched from blood (not recorded which). This chain joins TRBV27 and TRBJ1-4, with 7 bases that match TRBD1. In DNA form, the CDR3 reads TGTGCCAGCAGTTTAGTTCAGGGGGAAGAAAAACTGTTTTTT. This sequence encodes CASSLVQGEEKLFF.